This entry lists 7 T cell receptor beta chains sequenced from one sample in a study of cytomegalovirus exposure and HLA in healthy donors. PCR used 60 Vbeta primers and 13 Jbeta primers. Using immunoSEQ multiplex PCR, the repertoire was profiled, and TCRdb retains in-frame clones only, with some absent. The sample shows 140,000 to 150,000 clones, 80% to 85% of them seen only once. Sequenced sample: PBMCs. These receptors all stem from a boy younger than 10 in good health and CMV-seronegative.

This rearrangement joins TRBV5-1 to TRBJ2-7; D is possibly TRBD1 (5 bases). Looked up from germline, CDR1 is SGHRS and CDR2 is YFSETQ. The CDR3 extends over 13 amino acids. Trimming stripped 4 bases from V and 1 base from J, with 9 bases between. CDR3 residues: CASSQTDSYEQYF. The CDR3, as DNA: TGCGCCAGCAGCCAGACAGATTCCTACGAGCAGTACTTC.

In its sample, this clone was seen once. The chain employs TRBV5-4 and TRBJ2-2; TRBD2 is a possible D gene (5 bases). The ends were cut back, 3 bases at V and 1 base at J, with 10 bases in the middle. Germline V gene sequence: CDR1 SGHNT, CDR2 YYREEE (reference sequence). CDR3 length: 15 amino acids. CDR3 nucleotides: TGTGCCAGCAGCTCAGGACTCTTGAACACCGGGGAGCTGTTTTTT. Protein sequence: CASSSGLLNTGELFF. The full variable domain, rest sourced from reference TRBV5-4 and TRBJ2-2, is ETGVTQSPTHLIKTRGQQVTLRCSSQSGHNTVSWYQQALGQGPQFIFQYYREEENGRGNFPPRFSGLQFPNYSSELNVNALELDDSALYLCASSSGLLNTGELFFGEGSRLTVL.

This clone has a single count. V gene TRBV14 combines with J gene TRBJ2-7; no clear D. This CDR3 is 14 amino acids long. The V end was cut by 1 base, the J end by 1 base, with 8 bases between. Per the germline V gene, CDR1 is SGHDN and CDR2 is FVKESK. CDR3 protein: CASSQVGASYEQYF. The CDR3 DNA reads TGTGCCAGCAGCCAAGTAGGAGCATCCTACGAGCAGTACTTC.

V is TRBV25-1 and J is TRBJ2-7; TRBD1 is a possible D gene (6 bases). Germline loops: CDR1 MGHDK, CDR2 SYGVNS. The CDR3 spans 17 residues. V lost 3 bases and J 4 bases, leaving 22 bases between the germline ends. The CDR3 nucleotides read TGTGCCAGCAGTGACCTTTCCCGGACAGACTTCCCTTACGAGCAGTACTTC. This translates into CASSDLSRTDFPYEQYF.

V and J are TRBV6-5 and TRBJ1-1, with TRBD1 as a possible D gene (5 bases). V was cut by 6 bases and J by 4 bases, with 15 bases left in between. The CDR3 consists of 14 residues. Germline V lookup: CDR1 MNHEY, CDR2 SVGAGI. CDR3 amino acids: CASRAVLGGTEAFF. The CDR3 DNA follows: TGTGCCAGCAGGGCCGTTCTCGGGGGCACTGAAGCTTTCTTT.

V gene TRBV20-1 combines with J gene TRBJ2-3, with D possibly being TRBD2 (6 bases). Germline V CDR1 and CDR2: DFQATT, SNEGSKA (reference sequence). Trimming took off 3 bases at V and 8 bases at J, with 6 bases between the two ends. This CDR3 spans 10 amino acids. Here the CDR3 reads CSARGGTQYF. As DNA, the CDR3 is TGCAGTGCTAGGGGAGGTACGCAGTATTTT.

V usage is TRBV4-1 and J usage is TRBJ1-1; D uncertain. The CDR3 is 15 residues long. The germline V and J ends were trimmed by 0 bases and 3 bases, with 11 bases remaining between them. The germline gives CDR1 MGHRA, CDR2 YSYEKL. DNA for the CDR3: TGCGCCAGCAGCCAAGATCCGGGTTTGTACACTGAAGCTTTCTTT. This encodes CASSQDPGLYTEAFF.